The clone carrying this T cell receptor (beta chain) was observed many times. This sample was included in a study of neurological immune-mediated disorders. TCRdb fed the 5' RACE reads into MiXCR, producing one record per CDR3 protein. This table holds around 67,000 distinct CDR3 sequences, around 5.5% found once. Germline CDR1 is MNHEY and CDR2 is SVGAGI. The CDR3 spans 12 residues. The V gene lost 7 bases and the J gene lost 0 bases, with 4 bases spanning the gap. This TCR was sampled from a man between 18 and 29 years old with multiple sclerosis. Sequences were obtained from PBMCs. The chain joins TRBV6-5 to TRBJ1-3; D is unclear. CDR3 sequence reads: CASTSSGNTIYF. In nucleotides, the CDR3 is TGTGCCAGCACGAGCTCTGGAAACACCATATATTTT.